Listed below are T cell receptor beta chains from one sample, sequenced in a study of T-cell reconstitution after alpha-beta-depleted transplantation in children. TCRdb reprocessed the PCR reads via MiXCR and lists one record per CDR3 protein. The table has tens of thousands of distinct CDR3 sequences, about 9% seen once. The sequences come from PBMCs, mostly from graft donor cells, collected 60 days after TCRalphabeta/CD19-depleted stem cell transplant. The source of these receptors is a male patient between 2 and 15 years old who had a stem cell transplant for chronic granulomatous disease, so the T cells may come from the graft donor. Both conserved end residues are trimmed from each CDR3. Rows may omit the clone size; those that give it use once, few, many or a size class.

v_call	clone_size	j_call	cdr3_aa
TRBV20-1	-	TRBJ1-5	SARDLRTDNQPQH
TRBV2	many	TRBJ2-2	ASSETQGTGELF
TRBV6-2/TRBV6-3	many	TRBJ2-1	ASSYWGASYNEQF
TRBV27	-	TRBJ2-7	ASSRIASGTIYEEQY
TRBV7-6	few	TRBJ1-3	ASSGGPSSGNTIY
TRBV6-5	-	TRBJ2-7	ASSYQASGSVGGYEQY
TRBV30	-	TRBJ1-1	AWSVSSQGSTEAF
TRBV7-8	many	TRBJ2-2	ASSLAWPGELF
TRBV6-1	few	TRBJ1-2	ASKTLALTNGYT
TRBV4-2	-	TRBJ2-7	ASSQNPGDSSYEQY
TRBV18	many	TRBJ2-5	ASSPGLAKGETQY
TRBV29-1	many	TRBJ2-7	SVAFGGRKVWEQY
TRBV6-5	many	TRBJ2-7	ASSSIGTGHEQY
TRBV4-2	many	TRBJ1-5	ASSQDMVGVGVQPQH
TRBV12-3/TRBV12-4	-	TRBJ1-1	ASRLIWGRTEAF
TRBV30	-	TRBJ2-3	AWKRGTQY
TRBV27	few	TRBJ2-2	ASSFYGELF
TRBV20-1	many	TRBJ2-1	SASGVGNEQF